The 2 T cell receptor beta chains below come from one sample, sequenced in a study of T cells after yellow fever vaccination. TCRdb recomputed calls from the 5' RACE reads with MiXCR, one row per CDR3 protein. In the table there are under 700,000 distinct CDR3 sequences, roughly a sixth of which are singletons. The sequenced sample was PBMCs, obtained less than 6 days after the first yellow fever vaccination. The receptors derive from a man in his late teens or twenties who received the YFV17D yellow fever vaccine.

Only a few counts were recorded for this clonotype. This chain connects TRBV11-1 to TRBJ2-3, with 12 bases lining up with TRBD2. The CDR3 sequence is 18 residues long. Germline V gives CDR1 SGHAT, CDR2 FQDESV (reference sequence). The J segment lost 2 bases and the V segment lost 4 bases, leaving 10 bases of the junction unmatched. The CDR3 protein is CASSSTRGLAGPTDTQYF. CDR3 DNA: TGTGCCAGCAGCTCCACTCGTGGACTAGCGGGACCCACAGATACGCAGTATTTT.

The chain combines TRBV9 with TRBJ2-7, with 12 bases fitting TRBD2. CDR1 is SGDLS, CDR2 YYNGEE, per germline. J was trimmed by 4 bases and V by 0 bases; bases with no gene match: 5. CDR3 length: 16 amino acids. CDR3: CASSVGWTSGVYEQYF. The CDR3 coding sequence is TGTGCCAGCAGCGTAGGGTGGACTAGCGGGGTATACGAGCAGTACTTC. Variable domain in full (rest from reference TRBV9 and TRBJ2-7): DSGVTQTPKHLITATGQRVTLRCSPRSGDLSVYWYQQSLDQGLQFLIQYYNGEERAKGNILERFSAQQFPDLHSELNLSSLELGDSALYFCASSVGWTSGVYEQYFGPGTRLTVT.